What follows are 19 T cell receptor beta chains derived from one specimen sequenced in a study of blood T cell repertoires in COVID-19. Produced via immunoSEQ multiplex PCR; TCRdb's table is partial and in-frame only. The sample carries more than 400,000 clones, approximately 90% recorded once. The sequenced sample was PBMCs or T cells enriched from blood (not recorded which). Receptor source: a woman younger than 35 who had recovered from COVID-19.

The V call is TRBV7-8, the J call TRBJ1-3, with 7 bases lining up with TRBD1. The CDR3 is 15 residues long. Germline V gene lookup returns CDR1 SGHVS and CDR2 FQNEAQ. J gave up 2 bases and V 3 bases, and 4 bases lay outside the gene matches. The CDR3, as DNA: TGTGCCAGCAGCTTCACAGGGGAAGCTGGAAACACCATATATTTT. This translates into CASSFTGEAGNTIYF. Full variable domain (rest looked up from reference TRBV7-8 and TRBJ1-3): GAGVSQSPRYKVAKRGQDVALRCDPISGHVSLFWYQQALGQGPEFLTYFQNEAQLDKSGLPSDRFFAERPEGSVSTLKIQRTQQEDSAVYLCASSFTGEAGNTIYFGEGSWLTVV.

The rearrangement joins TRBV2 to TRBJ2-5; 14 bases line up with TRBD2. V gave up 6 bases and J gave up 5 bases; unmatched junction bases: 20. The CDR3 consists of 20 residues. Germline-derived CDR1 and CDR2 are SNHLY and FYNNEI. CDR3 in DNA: TGTGCCAGCAGCCGAGATAGGGGACTAGCGGGGGCCTCGGAGGGGGAGACCCAGTACTTC. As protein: CASSRDRGLAGASEGETQYF.

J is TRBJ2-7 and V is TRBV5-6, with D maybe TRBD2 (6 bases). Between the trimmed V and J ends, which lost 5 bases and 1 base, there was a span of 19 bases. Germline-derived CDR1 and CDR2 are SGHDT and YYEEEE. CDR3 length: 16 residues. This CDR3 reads CASREYGGAQSYEQYF. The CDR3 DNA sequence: TGTGCCAGCAGGGAATACGGGGGAGCCCAATCCTACGAGCAGTACTTC.

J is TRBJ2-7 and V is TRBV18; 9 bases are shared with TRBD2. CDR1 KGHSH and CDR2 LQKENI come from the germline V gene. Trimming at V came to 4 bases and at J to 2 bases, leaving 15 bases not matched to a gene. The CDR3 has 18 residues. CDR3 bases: TGTGCCAGCTCACTCCGGGCTAGCGGGGTGGGGGAAACCTACGAGCAGTACTTC. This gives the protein CASSLRASGVGETYEQYF. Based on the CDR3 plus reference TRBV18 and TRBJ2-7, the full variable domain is NAGVMQNPRHLVRRRGQEARLRCSPMKGHSHVYWYRQLPEEGLKFMVYLQKENIIDESGMPKERFSAEFPKEGPSILRIQQVVRGDSAAYFCASSLRASGVGETYEQYFGPGTRLTVT.

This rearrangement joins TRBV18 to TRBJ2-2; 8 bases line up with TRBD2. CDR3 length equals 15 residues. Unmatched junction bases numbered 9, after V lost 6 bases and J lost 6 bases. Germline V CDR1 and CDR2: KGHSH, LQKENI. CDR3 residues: CASSQLGRAPGELFF. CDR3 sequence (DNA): TGTGCCAGCTCCCAACTCGGGAGGGCACCCGGGGAGCTGTTTTTT.

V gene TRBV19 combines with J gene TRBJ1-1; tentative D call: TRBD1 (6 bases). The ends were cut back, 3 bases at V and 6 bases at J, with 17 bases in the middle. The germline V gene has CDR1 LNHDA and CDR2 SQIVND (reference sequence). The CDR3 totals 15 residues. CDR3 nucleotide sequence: TGTGCCAGTAGTATCTCGCTCCAGGGGAGCTCTGAAGCTTTCTTT. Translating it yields CASSISLQGSSEAFF.

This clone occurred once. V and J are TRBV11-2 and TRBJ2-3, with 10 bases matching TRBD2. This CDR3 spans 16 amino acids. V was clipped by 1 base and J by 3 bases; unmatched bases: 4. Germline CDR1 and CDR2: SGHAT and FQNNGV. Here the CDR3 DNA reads TGTGCCAGCAGCTTAGTAGCGGGGGGCTTGACAGATACGCAGTATTTT. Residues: CASSLVAGGLTDTQYF.

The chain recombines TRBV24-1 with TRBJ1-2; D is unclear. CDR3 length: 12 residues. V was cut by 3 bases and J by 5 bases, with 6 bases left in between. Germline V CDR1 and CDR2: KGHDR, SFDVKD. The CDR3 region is CATSDGRYGYTF. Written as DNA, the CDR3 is TGTGCCACCAGTGATGGGAGGTATGGCTACACCTTC.

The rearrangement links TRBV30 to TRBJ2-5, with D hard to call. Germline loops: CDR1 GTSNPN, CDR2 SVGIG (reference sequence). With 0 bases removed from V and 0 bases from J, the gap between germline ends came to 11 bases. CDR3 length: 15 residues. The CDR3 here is CAWSVIRNNQETQYF. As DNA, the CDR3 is TGTGCCTGGAGTGTGATCAGGAATAACCAAGAGACCCAGTACTTC.

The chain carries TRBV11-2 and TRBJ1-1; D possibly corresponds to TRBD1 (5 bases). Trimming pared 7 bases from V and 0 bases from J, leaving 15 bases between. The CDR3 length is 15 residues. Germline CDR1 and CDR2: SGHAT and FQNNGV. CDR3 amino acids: CASIDRRGMNTEAFF. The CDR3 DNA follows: TGTGCCAGCATCGACAGAAGGGGTATGAACACTGAAGCTTTCTTT.

Here the CDR3 reads CASSLVGQGTGYTF. The CDR3 DNA follows: TGTGCCAGCAGCTTAGTCGGGCAGGGTACCGGCTACACCTTC. This chain connects TRBV7-2 to TRBJ1-2; D is possibly TRBD1 (5 bases). CDR1 SGHTA and CDR2 FQGNSA come from the germline V gene. V shed 1 base and J shed 8 bases, with 14 bases lying between them. There are 14 residues in the CDR3.

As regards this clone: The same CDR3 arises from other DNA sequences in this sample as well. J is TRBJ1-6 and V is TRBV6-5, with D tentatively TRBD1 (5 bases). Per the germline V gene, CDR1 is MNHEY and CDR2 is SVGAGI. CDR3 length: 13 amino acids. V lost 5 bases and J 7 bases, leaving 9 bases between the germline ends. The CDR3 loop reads CASSRGGNSPLHF. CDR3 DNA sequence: TGTGCCAGCAGTCGGGGGGGGAATTCACCCCTCCACTTT.

The CDR3: CASSPGIQETQYF. CDR3 DNA sequence: TGTGCCAGCAGCCCGGGAATCCAAGAGACCCAGTACTTC. This chain uses TRBV5-6 with TRBJ2-5; D might be TRBD2 (5 bases). The CDR3 totals 13 residues. Germline CDR1 SGHDT, CDR2 YYEEEE. V was shortened by 4 bases and J by 1 base, with 8 bases between the two germline ends.

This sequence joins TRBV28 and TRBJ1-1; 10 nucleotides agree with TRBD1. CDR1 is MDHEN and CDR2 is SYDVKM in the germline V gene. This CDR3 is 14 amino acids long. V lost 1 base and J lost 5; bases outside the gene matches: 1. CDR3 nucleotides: TGTGCCAGCAGTTTATCGGACAGGGGGACTGAAGCTTTCTTT. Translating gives CASSLSDRGTEAFF.

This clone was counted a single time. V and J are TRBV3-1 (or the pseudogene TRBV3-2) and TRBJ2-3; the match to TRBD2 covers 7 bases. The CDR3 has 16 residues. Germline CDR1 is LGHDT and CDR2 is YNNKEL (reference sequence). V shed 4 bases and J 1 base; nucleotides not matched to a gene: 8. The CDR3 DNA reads TGTGCCAGCAGCCGCCGGGTGGGGGGGGGCACAGATACGCAGTATTTT. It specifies CASSRRVGGGTDTQYF.

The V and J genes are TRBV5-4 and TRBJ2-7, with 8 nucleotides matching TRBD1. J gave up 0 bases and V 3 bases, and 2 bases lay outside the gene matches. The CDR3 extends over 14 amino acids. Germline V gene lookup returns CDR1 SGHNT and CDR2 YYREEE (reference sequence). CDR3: CASSSGTGSYEQYF. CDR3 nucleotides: TGTGCCAGCAGCTCCGGGACAGGCTCCTACGAGCAGTACTTC.

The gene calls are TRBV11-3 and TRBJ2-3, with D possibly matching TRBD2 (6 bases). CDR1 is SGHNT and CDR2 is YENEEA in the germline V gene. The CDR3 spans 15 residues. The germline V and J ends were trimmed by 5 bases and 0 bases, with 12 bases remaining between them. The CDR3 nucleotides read TGTGCCAGCAGCGAAGCGGGTCGTAGCACAGATACGCAGTATTTT. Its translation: CASSEAGRSTDTQYF.

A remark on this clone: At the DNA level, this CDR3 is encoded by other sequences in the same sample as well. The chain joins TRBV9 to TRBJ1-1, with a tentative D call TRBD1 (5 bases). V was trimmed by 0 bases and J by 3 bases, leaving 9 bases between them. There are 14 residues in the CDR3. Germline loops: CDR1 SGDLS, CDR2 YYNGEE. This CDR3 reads CASSVDLRDTEAFF. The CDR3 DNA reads TGTGCCAGCAGCGTAGACCTCAGGGACACTGAAGCTTTCTTT.

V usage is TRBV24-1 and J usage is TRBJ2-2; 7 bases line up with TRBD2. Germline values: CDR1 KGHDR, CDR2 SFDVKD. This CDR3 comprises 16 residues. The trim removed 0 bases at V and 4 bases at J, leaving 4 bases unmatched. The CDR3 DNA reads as TGTGCCACCAGTGATTTGCCAGGACTAGGCACCGGGGAGCTGTTTTTT. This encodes CATSDLPGLGTGELFF.